This paragraph reports one T cell receptor (beta chain). The assay ran at deep level. An even split of each subset's genomic DNA across several immunoSEQ plates was performed. Sequencing of unsorted PBMC DNA was carried out using ten immunoSEQ deep assay plates. Per the study methods: There were no quality scores in the junction-only immunoSEQ sequences, so filtering differed. TCRdb keeps only in-frame clones here, not all; method: immunoSEQ multiplex PCR. For V, J and clone size, that table is used; D and trimming come from the DNA. The data contain approximately 480,000 clones, approximately 79% of them singletons. These data come from a study of shared clonotypes between healthy human individuals. Germline CDR1 is MDHEN and CDR2 is SYDVKM. Trimming cost V 5 bases and J 8 bases, with 19 bases left between them. This CDR3 comprises 15 residues.

Sequenced: PBMCs. The gene calls are TRBV28 and TRBJ1-3; weak D call: TRBD1 (6 bases). This sequence originates from a middle-aged woman in good health. Some clones in this sample may be carry-over from other donors' samples. The CDR3 bases are TGTGCCAGCAGTCCCTACACAGGGAGAGGATACACCATATATTTT. This codes for CASSPYTGRGYTIYF.